The rows below give T cell receptor beta chains drawn from one sample of a study of CD8 T cells in Susac syndrome. MiXCR, run by TCRdb on the immunoSEQ multiplex PCR reads, gives a single entry per CDR3 protein. The data contain 190,000 or so distinct CDR3 sequences, 90% to 95% of them singletons. The sequencing input was CD4+ T cells from PBMCs. The receptor set was obtained from a human donor with multiple sclerosis. CDR3s include the opening cysteine and the closing phenylalanine or tryptophan. Fields, in order: D gene, clone size, V gene, J gene, CDR3 DNA, CDR3 protein. The D gene is left open where the match is weak. The size field is filled for only some rows; it gives once, few, many or a size class.

>TRBD2|-|TRBV20-1|TRBJ2-2
TGCAGTGCTAGGCCGAGCGGGAGTGGTACCGGGGAGCTGTTTTTT
CSARPSGSGTGELFF
>-|-|TRBV5-1|TRBJ2-1
TGCGCCAGCAGAACCCTCTCCTCCTCCTACAATGAGCAGTTCTTC
CASRTLSSSYNEQFF
>TRBD2|-|TRBV11-3|TRBJ2-1
TGTGCCAGCAGCTTAGGGGCCTGGTTGGGCGGGAGGAGCTACAATGAGCAGTTCTTC
CASSLGAWLGGRSYNEQFF
>-|-|TRBV15|TRBJ2-2
TGTGCCACCAGCCCCGAGGCCGGGAGTCACAACACCGGGGAGCTGTTTTTT
CATSPEAGSHNTGELFF
>-|few|TRBV2|TRBJ2-3
TGTGCCAGCAGTGTTACGGGCACAGATACGCAGTATTTT
CASSVTGTDTQYF
>-|once|TRBV29-1|TRBJ2-7
TGCAGCGTTGTGGGCGGAGAGACCTCCTACGAGCAGTACTTC
CSVVGGETSYEQYF
>-|-|TRBV20-1|TRBJ2-3
TGCAGTGCTAGATCGGACTACCTAGGGGATACGCAGTATTTT
CSARSDYLGDTQYF
>-|-|TRBV11-2|TRBJ2-3
TGTGCCAGCAGCTTAGTCAGGGGAATCGCTGCTACGCAGTATTTT
CASSLVRGIAATQYF
>-|once|TRBV3-1|TRBJ1-1
TGTGCCAGCAGCCAAGGGGAAAGAGACACTGAAGCTTTCTTT
CASSQGERDTEAFF
>-|-|TRBV20-1|TRBJ2-3
TGCAGTGCTAGTCAAGGTGGCACAGATACGCAGTATTTT
CSASQGGTDTQYF